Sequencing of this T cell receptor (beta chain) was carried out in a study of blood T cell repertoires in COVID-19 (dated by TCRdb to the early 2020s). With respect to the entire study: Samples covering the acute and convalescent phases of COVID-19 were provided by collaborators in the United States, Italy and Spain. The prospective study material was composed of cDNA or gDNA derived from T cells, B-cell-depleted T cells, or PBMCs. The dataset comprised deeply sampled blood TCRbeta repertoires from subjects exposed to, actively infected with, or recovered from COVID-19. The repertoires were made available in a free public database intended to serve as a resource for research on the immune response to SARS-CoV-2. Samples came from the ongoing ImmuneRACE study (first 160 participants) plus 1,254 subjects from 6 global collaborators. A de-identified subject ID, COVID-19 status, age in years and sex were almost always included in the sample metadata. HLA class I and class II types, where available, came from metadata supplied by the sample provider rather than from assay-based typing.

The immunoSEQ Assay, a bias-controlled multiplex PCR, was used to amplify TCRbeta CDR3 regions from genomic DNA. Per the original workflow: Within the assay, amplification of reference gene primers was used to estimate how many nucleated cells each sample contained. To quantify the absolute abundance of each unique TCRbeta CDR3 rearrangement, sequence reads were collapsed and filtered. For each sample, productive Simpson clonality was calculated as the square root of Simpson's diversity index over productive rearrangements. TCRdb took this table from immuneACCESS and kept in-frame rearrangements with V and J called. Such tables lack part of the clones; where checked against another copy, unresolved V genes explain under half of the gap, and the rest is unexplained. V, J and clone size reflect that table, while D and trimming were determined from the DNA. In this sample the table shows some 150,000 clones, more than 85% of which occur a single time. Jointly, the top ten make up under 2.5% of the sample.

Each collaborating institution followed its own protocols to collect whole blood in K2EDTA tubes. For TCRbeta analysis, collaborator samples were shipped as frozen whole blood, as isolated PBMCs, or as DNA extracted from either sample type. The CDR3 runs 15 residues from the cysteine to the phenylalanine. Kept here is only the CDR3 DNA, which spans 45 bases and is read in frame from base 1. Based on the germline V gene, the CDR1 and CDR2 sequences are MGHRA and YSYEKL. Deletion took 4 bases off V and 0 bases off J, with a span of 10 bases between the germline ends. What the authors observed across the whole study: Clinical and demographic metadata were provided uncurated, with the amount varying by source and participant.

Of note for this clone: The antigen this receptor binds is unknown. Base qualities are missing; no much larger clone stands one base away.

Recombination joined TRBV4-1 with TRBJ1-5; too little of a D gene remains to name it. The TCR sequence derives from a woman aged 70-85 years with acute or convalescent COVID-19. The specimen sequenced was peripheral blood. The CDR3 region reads CASSPRRGSNQPQHF. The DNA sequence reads TGCGCCAGCAGCCCCCGACGGGGTAGCAATCAGCCCCAGCATTTT.